This T cell receptor (beta chain) was identified in a study of blood T cells in healthy people across ages. Germline V lookup: CDR1 MGHDK, CDR2 SYGVNS. Trimming cost V 4 bases and J 0 bases, with 13 bases left between them. The CDR3 has 16 residues. The use of a sample-barcoded 5' primer and a J-beta primer mix characterized a second PCR of roughly 6 to 11 cycles. TCRdb itself ran the 5' RACE reads through MiXCR, one entry per CDR3 protein. The sample has some 800,000 distinct CDR3 sequences, about 42% seen once; the top ten hold roughly 19%. V is TRBV25-1 and J is TRBJ2-1, with D perhaps TRBD2 (5 bases). This TCR derives from a man aged 55-75 years in good health. The sample consisted of blood. CDR3 DNA: TGTGCCAGCAGTGTAAAGAGCGGACCCTCCTACAATGAGCAGTTCTTC. Amino acid sequence: CASSVKSGPSYNEQFF.